These 16 T cell receptor beta chains were sequenced from one sample in a study of blood T cell repertoires in COVID-19. Data came from immunoSEQ multiplex PCR; TCRdb stores just in-frame clones and leaves some out. The sample lists approximately 31,000 clones, less than 90% occurring once. The sample taken for sequencing was peripheral blood. These receptors were obtained from a man in his 70s with active COVID-19.

CDR3 amino acids: CATSEAGTSQETQYF. The CDR3 bases are TGTGCCACCAGTGAGGCCGGGACATCACAAGAGACCCAGTACTTC. The J gene is TRBJ2-5, the V gene TRBV24-1; the D gene is possibly TRBD1 (6 bases). CDR1 and CDR2 from the germline V gene are KGHDR and SFDVKD. V was trimmed by 4 bases and J by 2 bases, leaving 13 bases between them. This CDR3 contains 15 residues.

In this sample, this clone turned up once. The chain joins TRBV2 to TRBJ2-7; D is perhaps TRBD1 (5 bases). The CDR3 runs to 16 residues. Germline-derived CDR1 and CDR2 are SNHLY and FYNNEI. V lost 10 bases to trimming and J lost 5 bases, with 27 bases between them. CDR3 in DNA: TGTGCCACCTCTTCCCTTGGGGCTATGGTCTCGAACGAGCAGTACTTC. Its translation: CATSSLGAMVSNEQYF.

The chain employs TRBV28 and TRBJ2-7; 7 nucleotides line up with TRBD1. Germline-derived CDR1 and CDR2 are MDHEN and SYDVKM. With 7 bases clipped from V and 1 base from J, the junction kept 7 bases outside the gene matches. The CDR3 contains 14 residues. CDR3 sequence (DNA): TGTGCCAGCACCCAACAGGGGAGATCCTACGAGCAGTACTTC. As protein: CASTQQGRSYEQYF. Filled out from reference TRBV28 and TRBJ2-7, the complete variable domain reads DVKVTQSSRYLVKRTGEKVFLECVQDMDHENMFWYRQDPGLGLRLIYFSYDVKMKEKGDIPEGYSVSREKKERFSLILESASTNQTSMYLCASTQQGRSYEQYFGPGTRLTVT.

V and J are TRBV2 and TRBJ1-2, with D uncertain. Germline V gives CDR1 SNHLY, CDR2 FYNNEI. Trimming took 7 bases from V and 3 from J, leaving 12 bases between them. This CDR3 region has 13 residues. In DNA, the CDR3 is TGTGCCAGCACTGAGGGCAGATACTATGGCTACACCTTC. Translated: CASTEGRYYGYTF.

The J gene is TRBJ1-1, the V gene TRBV7-2; perhaps TRBD1 as D (6 bases). The V gene's germline CDR1 is SGHTA and CDR2 FQGNSA. The CDR3 runs 14 residues. V was clipped by 7 bases and J by 2 bases, with 14 bases between them. CDR3 region: CASNLQGPNTEAFF. The CDR3 nucleotides are TGTGCCAGCAACCTACAGGGTCCAAACACTGAAGCTTTCTTT.

The J gene is TRBJ2-1, the V gene TRBV5-5, with 10 bases that match TRBD2. The CDR3 sequence is 16 residues long. After removal of 0 bases from V and 4 bases from J, the junction contained 4 bases not matched to a gene. Per the germline V gene, CDR1 is SGHKS and CDR2 is YYEKEE (reference sequence). The CDR3 sequence: CASSLAGTSAYNEQFF. The CDR3 nucleotides read TGTGCCAGCAGCTTGGCCGGGACTAGCGCTTACAATGAGCAGTTCTTC. The whole variable domain, filled in from reference TRBV5-5 and TRBJ2-1, reads DAGVTQSPTHLIKTRGQQVTLRCSPISGHKSVSWYQQVLGQGPQFIFQYYEKEERGRGNFPDRFSARQFPNYSSELNVNALLLGDSALYLCASSLAGTSAYNEQFFGPGTRLTVL.

This rearrangement joins TRBV28 to TRBJ1-5, with 7 bases that match TRBD1. Unmatched junction bases numbered 9, after V lost 2 bases and J lost 2 bases. The CDR3 is 17 residues long. Germline values: CDR1 MDHEN, CDR2 SYDVKM. This CDR3 is CASSLGPGGLRNQPQHF. The CDR3 bases are TGTGCCAGCAGTTTAGGTCCAGGGGGTCTACGCAATCAGCCCCAGCATTTT. Together with reference TRBV28 and TRBJ1-5, the CDR3 gives the full variable domain: DVKVTQSSRYLVKRTGEKVFLECVQDMDHENMFWYRQDPGLGLRLIYFSYDVKMKEKGDIPEGYSVSREKKERFSLILESASTNQTSMYLCASSLGPGGLRNQPQHFGDGTRLSIL.

V is TRBV6-5 and J is TRBJ1-1, with a weak D call TRBD1 (5 bases). This CDR3 has 13 amino acids. Germline V gene lookup returns CDR1 MNHEY and CDR2 SVGAGI. Trimming removed 2 bases from V and 6 bases from J, with 10 bases in between. CDR3 sequence: CASSYRQGPEAFF. The CDR3 DNA is TGTGCCAGCAGTTACCGGCAGGGCCCTGAAGCTTTCTTT.

J is TRBJ2-3 and V is TRBV14; tentative D call: TRBD1 (6 bases). The germline gives CDR1 SGHDN, CDR2 FVKESK. Trimming left V 2 bases short and J 2 bases short, with 11 bases between. The CDR3 is made up of 15 amino acids. CDR3 sequence reads: CASSQMTGPTDTQYF. The CDR3 DNA reads TGTGCCAGCAGCCAAATGACAGGCCCCACAGATACGCAGTATTTT.

The chain is built from TRBV5-1 and TRBJ2-2; TRBD1 matches at 8 bases. V dropped 3 bases and J dropped 7; count of bases not matched to a gene: 14. This CDR3 is built from 17 residues. Germline CDR1 reads SGHRS; CDR2 reads YFSETQ. The CDR3 DNA follows: TGCGCCAGCAGCTCACCTCAGAGGACAGGGAGGCACGGGGAGCTGTTTTTT. As protein: CASSSPQRTGRHGELFF.

This clone was recorded only once. The chain recombines TRBV11-2 with TRBJ1-2, with TRBD1 matching over 8 bases. This CDR3 region has 16 residues. Germline V gives CDR1 SGHAT, CDR2 FQNNGV. V lost 2 bases, J lost 3 bases, and 8 bases stayed unmatched. The CDR3: CASSLNRDRTYYGYTF. In nucleotides, the CDR3 is TGTGCCAGCAGCTTAAACCGGGACAGGACTTACTATGGCTACACCTTC. Based on the CDR3 plus reference TRBV11-2 and TRBJ1-2, the full variable domain is EAGVAQSPRYKIIEKRQSVAFWCNPISGHATLYWYQQILGQGPKLLIQFQNNGVVDDSQLPKDRFSAERLKGVDSTLKIQPAKLEDSAVYLCASSLNRDRTYYGYTFGSGTRLTVV.

The chain uses TRBV24-1 and TRBJ2-2; perhaps TRBD2 as D (5 bases). Germline V gives CDR1 KGHDR, CDR2 SFDVKD. The V end lost 1 base, the J end lost 0 bases, and 8 bases lay between the germline ends. The CDR3 consists of 16 residues. CDR3 loop: CATSDLAEPNTGELFF. The CDR3 DNA follows: TGTGCCACCAGTGATTTAGCGGAACCGAACACCGGGGAGCTGTTTTTT.

The gene calls are TRBV2 and TRBJ2-5, with D maybe TRBD1 (5 bases). The length of the CDR3 is 13 residues. CDR1 is SNHLY and CDR2 is FYNNEI in the germline V gene. The V end was cut by 4 bases, the J end by 3 bases, with 9 bases between. CDR3 sequence reads: CASSGGREETQYF. The CDR3, as DNA: TGTGCCAGCAGTGGGGGCAGGGAAGAGACCCAGTACTTC.

The chain combines TRBV5-4 with TRBJ2-2; TRBD1 agrees at 8 bases. The V gene end was trimmed by 5 bases and the J gene end by 3 bases; junction bases not matched to a gene: 6. From germline, CDR1 is SGHNT and CDR2 YYREEE (reference sequence). The CDR3 totals 15 residues. The CDR3 DNA sequence: TGTGCCAGCAGACGGACAGGGTTAGACACCGGGGAGCTGTTTTTT. Its protein is CASRRTGLDTGELFF.

This chain uses TRBV6-5 with TRBJ2-3; D perhaps matches TRBD1 (5 bases). Trimming left V 8 bases short and J 0 bases short, with 9 bases between. CDR1 is MNHEY and CDR2 is SVGAGI in the germline V gene. The CDR3 is 13 residues long. The CDR3 is CASDQGSTDTQYF. The CDR3, as DNA: TGTGCCAGCGATCAGGGAAGCACAGATACGCAGTATTTT.

V and J are TRBV3-1 (or the pseudogene TRBV3-2) and TRBJ1-2; TRBD1 aligns across 7 bases. V was clipped by 3 bases and J by 7 bases; unmatched bases: 5. Per germline, CDR1 LGHDT and CDR2 YNNKEL (reference sequence). The CDR3 loop spans 13 amino acids. The CDR3 here is CASSHKGARGYTF. For the CDR3, the DNA is TGTGCCAGCAGCCATAAGGGGGCGCGTGGCTACACCTTC.